This T cell receptor (beta chain) came from a study of cytomegalovirus exposure and HLA in healthy donors (dated by TCRdb to the late 2010s). Some background on the complete study: An earlier analysis of more than 550 of the donors reported 250 to 350 Gb of sequence data and 90 million to 120 million unique TCR beta sequences obtained from roughly 180 million T cells. To predict cytomegalovirus infection status, the study brought together high-throughput TCR immunosequencing, statistical association of individual TCRs with disease status, and machine learning. HLA typing covered class I and class II loci at four-digit resolution. Among a few hundred genotyped donors of the cohort, an average of around 240,000 unique TCR beta nucleotide sequences were sequenced per donor, around 20% of them non-productive. All discovery cohort repertoires had been generated using a single sequencing platform. A handful of DR-DQ haplotypes were handled as single units for association and clustering because linkage in the cohort was strong. Donor age, sex, ethnicity and CMV serostatus were collected together with the repertoire data. Typing coverage varied by locus: roughly 620-640 donors for A, B, C, DRB1 and DQB1; roughly 500 for DQA1; over 600 for DPA1; around 450 for DPB1. The genetic ancestry cluster associated with self-reported Caucasian donors included 80% to 90% of the roughly 390 genotyped donors. A later analysis re-examined previously published TCR beta repertoires from more than 600 donors and added high-resolution HLA genotyping to investigate patterns of TCR occurrence. In an earlier analysis of 500 to 650 of the donors, high-throughput TCR beta sequencing was used to judge whether each TCR beta V gene segment behaved as functional or pseudogenic. Rather than drawing on any new phenotypic data, the later analysis identified candidate immune exposures from TCR beta sequences and the way those sequences occurred across donors. An early release covering 500 to 750 HLA-typed donors comprised approximately 290 gigabases of sequencing data and 85 million or so unique TCR sequences. A later genetic analysis used genome-wide SNP genotypes for about 60% of the roughly 700 donors, treating that subset as a discovery cohort. The study was designed to test whether signatures of past pathogen exposure could be identified by cataloging public T cell receptors. In addition to the first cohort of 666 subjects, a separate validation cohort of about 120 different subjects was used. The study used immunosequencing to profile the T cell repertoires of around 600 subjects and linked those repertoires to cytomegalovirus serostatus.

According to the germline V gene, CDR1 reads LGHNA and CDR2 reads YSLEER. Trimming removed 0 bases from V and 2 bases from J, leaving 4 bases between the germline ends. The CDR3 goes from the cysteine to the phenylalanine over 13 residues. Only the CDR3 DNA is retained, 39 bases long and in frame from the first base. General findings and caveats noted by the study authors: Some IMGT-functional V segments, including TRBV6-2 and TRBV6-3, could not be distinguished by the 87-base-pair reads and were therefore excluded. According to a later genetic analysis, donors in an Asian-associated ancestry cluster had fewer N-insertions in productive TCRs than the approximately 630-donor mean. In an earlier analysis of 587 of the donors, most TCR beta V segments appeared in productive rearrangements about 87% or about 30% of the time, broadly matching IMGT annotations. Because counts were too low, more than 15 rarely observed V segments, including chromosome 9 orphons, were excluded from the earlier analysis of around 640 of the donors. Cytomegalovirus status was reported to be diagnosed by the classifier with high specificity and sensitivity in both the original and validation cohorts. Most TCR sequences were observed very rarely across donors, whereas some public TCRs were present in many individuals. A cluster of highly shared sequence variants was judged likely to be a technical artifact of the sequencing pipeline. In a later analysis, the rate of TCR association differed among HLA loci, with DRB1 alleles having the most associated TCRs and HLA-C alleles having the fewest. In the study, about 150 TCR beta chains were listed as associated with cytomegalovirus. Only TCR beta chains were sequenced in this cohort, and the absence of alpha or paired-chain data limited detectable features. In vitro tests confirmed that a few of the cytomegalovirus-associated TCR beta chains recognize cytomegalovirus antigens. The presence/absence analyses assumed that sequencing depth was roughly uniform across donors, and that assumption may not be true. V-gene and J-gene trimming of TCR beta chains was associated with a missense DCLRE1C variant in a later genetic analysis, and the association was replicated in an independent cohort. A later analysis found that most CMV-associated TCR beta chains appeared HLA-restricted, with HLA associations seemingly driven largely by CMV exposure. A further reported finding was that TCR beta sequences accurately predicted the HLA-A and HLA-B alleles for most subjects in the first cohort. Compared with equally common non-associated chains, HLA-associated TCR beta chains in a later analysis were more clonally expanded and had lower generation probabilities. The authors suggested that the approach could potentially be extended to other disease states and immunological phenotypes. In a later analysis, several top co-occurrence clusters were reported to appear linked to parvovirus B19, influenza, CMV and Epstein-Barr virus. HLA typing was unavailable for some donors at each locus, so association tests used only the typed subset. When HLA alleles, especially DR and DQ, strongly co-occurred, TCR associations were difficult to assign to individual alleles. The only immune exposure information available for the cohort was CMV serostatus. Linkage disequilibrium might explain the correlated functional status among segregating V segments, but an unknown experimental factor could not be ruled out. At a false discovery rate of 0.05, a later analysis linked around 17,000 TCR beta sequences to specific HLA alleles.

Preparation of the library involved the immunoSEQ multiplex PCR assay. A mixture of 60 forward primers for TCR Vbeta segments and 13 reverse primers for TCR Jbeta segments was used in the multiplex PCR. Amplification of the CDR3 region of rearranged TCR beta genes was performed with a multiplex PCR assay on genomic DNA. The amplified TCR beta libraries were sequenced on the Illumina HiSeq System as 87-base-pair reads. For the original study's pipeline: A later analysis tallied around 80 million unique TCR beta chains across the approximately 670 repertoires, and about 12 million of those chains were shared by two or more donors. A nearest-neighbor algorithm error-corrected the raw reads and collapsed the reads into unique sequences, merging closely related sequences to remove PCR and sequencing errors. To assign V, D and J gene segments, CDR3 sequences were aligned to IMGT reference sequences. For a sequence to be retained, at least a six-nucleotide match to both a V gene segment and a J gene segment was required. A rearrangement was called productive if the CDR3 had no stop codons and remained in frame with V and J, and every other rearrangement was called non-productive. Following IMGT convention, CDR3 was defined as the stretch from the second conserved V-encoded cysteine to the conserved J-encoded phenylalanine. Sequences without an unambiguous match to a single V gene segment were excluded from the earlier analysis of over 500 of the donors. An earlier analysis of roughly 590 of the donors called V segments functional above 56.7% productive rearrangements and segregating when the between-donor standard deviation exceeded 5%. A statistical classification framework was built to diagnose cytomegalovirus status from the catalog of TCR beta chain sequences. In a later analysis, V and J genes were assigned by comparing TCR nucleotide sequences against IMGT/GENE-DB human TR gene sequences. In a later analysis, CDR3 sequences and most-parsimonious VDJ recombination scenarios were assigned using the TCRdist pipeline. In a later analysis, each TCR beta chain was defined by its CDR3 amino acid sequence together with its V-gene family, and reads without a unique V-gene family were excluded. To address suspected cross-contamination and a sequencing artifact, a later analysis removed 592 highly shared, low-generation-probability nucleotide sequences. For each public chain, a later analysis derived a clonal expansion index from normalized ranks of inferred template counts within each repertoire. In a later analysis, generation probabilities were computed with a VDJ recombination model fitted to out-of-frame rearrangements, and the resulting probabilities were checked against IGoR. Hypergeometric tests were used in a later analysis to score TCR-TCR, TCR-HLA and TCR-CMV co-occurrence, with a repertoire-size bias correction applied to the TCR pairs. In a later analysis, false discovery rates were estimated by permuting HLA or CMV assignments 20 times. In a later analysis, co-occurring TCRs were grouped using DBSCAN, and TCRdist sequence similarity was added for clustering within HLA-allele-positive subsets. Co-occurrence clustering excluded repertoires with fewer than 30,000 or more than 120,000 public chains, plus five with anomalous nucleotide sharing. Here the immuneACCESS table is served through TCRdb, limited to in-frame sequences with V and J called. Missing clones are a known gap in these copies; in checked studies unresolved V genes cover under half, and the rest lacks a known reason. That table is the source of V, J and clone size, and D and trimming were worked out from the DNA. For this sample there are 200,000 to 250,000 clones; 70% appear just once. The ten largest clones represent 2.6% of the sample.

In total, more than 500 healthy bone marrow donors made up the cohort. At the time of sampling, all cohort members were nominally healthy, though unrecorded immune exposures were likely present. The donor tested CMV seropositive and was one of the 289 seropositive cohort members. A peripheral blood sample was provided by each donor, and peripheral blood mononuclear cells were used for TCR beta sequencing. Genomic DNA was extracted from the blood cell samples with the Qiagen DNeasy Blood Extraction Kit. As concerns this clone: This clone's antigen is unknown. No base-level quality is on record; no much larger clone is a single base apart.

The clonotype comes from a man aged 40-49 years in good health and CMV-seropositive. The sequence joins TRBV4-3 to TRBJ1-1, with no confident D gene call. The material sequenced was PBMCs. For the CDR3, the sequence is CASSQDRNTEAFF. The base sequence is TGCGCCAGCAGCCAAGACAGAAACACTGAAGCTTTCTTT.